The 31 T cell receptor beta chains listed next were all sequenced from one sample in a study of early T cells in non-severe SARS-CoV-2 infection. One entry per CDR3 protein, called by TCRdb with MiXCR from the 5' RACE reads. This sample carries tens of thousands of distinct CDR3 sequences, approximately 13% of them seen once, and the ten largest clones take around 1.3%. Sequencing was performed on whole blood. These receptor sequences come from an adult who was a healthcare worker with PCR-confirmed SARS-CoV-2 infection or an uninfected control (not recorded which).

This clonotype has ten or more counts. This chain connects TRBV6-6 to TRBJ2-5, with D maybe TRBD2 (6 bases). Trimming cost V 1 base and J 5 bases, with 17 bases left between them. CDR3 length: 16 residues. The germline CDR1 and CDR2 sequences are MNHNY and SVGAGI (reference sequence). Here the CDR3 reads CASSYLLAAHGETQYF. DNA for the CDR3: TGTGCCAGCAGTTACTTACTAGCTGCCCACGGGGAGACCCAGTACTTC.

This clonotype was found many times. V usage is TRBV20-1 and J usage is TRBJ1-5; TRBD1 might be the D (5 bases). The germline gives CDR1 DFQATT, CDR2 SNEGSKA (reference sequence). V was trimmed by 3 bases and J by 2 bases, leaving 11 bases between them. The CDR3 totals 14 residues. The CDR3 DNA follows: TGCAGTGCTAGCTTTGGCAGGGGCAATCAGCCCCAGCATTTT. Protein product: CSASFGRGNQPQHF.

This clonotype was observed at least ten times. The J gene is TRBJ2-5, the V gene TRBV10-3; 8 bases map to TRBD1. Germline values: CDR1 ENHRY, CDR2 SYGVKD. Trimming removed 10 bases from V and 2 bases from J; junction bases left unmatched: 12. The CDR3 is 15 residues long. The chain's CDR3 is CATQDRERKQETQYF. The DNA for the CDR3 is TGTGCCACCCAGGACAGGGAGCGTAAGCAAGAGACCCAGTACTTC.

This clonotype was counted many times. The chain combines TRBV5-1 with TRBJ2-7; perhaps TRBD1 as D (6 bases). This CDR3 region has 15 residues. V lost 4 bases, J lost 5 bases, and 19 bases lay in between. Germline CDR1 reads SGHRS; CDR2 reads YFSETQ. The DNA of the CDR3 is TGCGCCAGCAGCAGCCGGGACACTCGAAGGGACGAGCAGTACTTC. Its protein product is CASSSRDTRRDEQYF.

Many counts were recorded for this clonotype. Written as DNA, the CDR3 is TGCGCCAGCGGCGACAGGGGAACTGAAGCTTTCTTT. Its protein product is CASGDRGTEAFF. The chain recombines TRBV10-2 with TRBJ1-1, with TRBD1 matching 8 bases. The CDR3 totals 12 residues. Per germline, CDR1 WSHSY and CDR2 SAAADI. Germline trimming cut 8 bases from V and 5 bases from J; bases unmatched to any gene: 4.

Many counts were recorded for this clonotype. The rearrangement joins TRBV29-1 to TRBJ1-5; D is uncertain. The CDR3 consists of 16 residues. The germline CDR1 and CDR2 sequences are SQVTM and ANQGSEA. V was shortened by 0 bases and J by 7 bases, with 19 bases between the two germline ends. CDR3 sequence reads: CSVEDPWTPGRQPQHF. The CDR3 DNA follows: TGCAGCGTTGAAGACCCATGGACCCCAGGACGGCAGCCCCAGCATTTT.

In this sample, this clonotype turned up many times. CDR3: CASSSRATGGAYNSPLHF. The CDR3 bases are TGTGCCAGCAGCTCTAGGGCCACTGGAGGGGCCTATAATTCACCCCTCCACTTT. The chain uses TRBV7-9 and TRBJ1-6; a weak D match, TRBD1 (5 bases). The CDR3 consists of 18 residues. Looked up from germline, CDR1 is SEHNR and CDR2 is FQNEAQ (reference sequence). Trimming stripped 4 bases from V and 2 bases from J, with 18 bases between.

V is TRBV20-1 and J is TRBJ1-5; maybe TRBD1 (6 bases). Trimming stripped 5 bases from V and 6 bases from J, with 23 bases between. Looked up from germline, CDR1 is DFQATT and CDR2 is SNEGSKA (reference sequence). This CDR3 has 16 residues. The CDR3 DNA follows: TGCAGTGCTTCCGACGTTGAGGGGGGCGACGCTCAGCCCCAGCATTTT. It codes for CSASDVEGGDAQPQHF.

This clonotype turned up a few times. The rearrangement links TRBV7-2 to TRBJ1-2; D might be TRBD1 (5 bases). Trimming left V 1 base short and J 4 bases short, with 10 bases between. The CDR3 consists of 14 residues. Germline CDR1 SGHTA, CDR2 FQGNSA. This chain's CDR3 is CASSLEGTFYGYTF. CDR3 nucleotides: TGTGCCAGCAGCTTAGAGGGGACGTTCTATGGCTACACCTTC.

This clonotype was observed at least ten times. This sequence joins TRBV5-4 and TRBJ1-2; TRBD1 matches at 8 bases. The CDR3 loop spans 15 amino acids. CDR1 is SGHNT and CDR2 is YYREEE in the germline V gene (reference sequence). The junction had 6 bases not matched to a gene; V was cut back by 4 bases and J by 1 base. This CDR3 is CASSLITGGNYGYTF. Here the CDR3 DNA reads TGTGCCAGCAGCCTGATTACAGGGGGTAACTATGGCTACACCTTC.

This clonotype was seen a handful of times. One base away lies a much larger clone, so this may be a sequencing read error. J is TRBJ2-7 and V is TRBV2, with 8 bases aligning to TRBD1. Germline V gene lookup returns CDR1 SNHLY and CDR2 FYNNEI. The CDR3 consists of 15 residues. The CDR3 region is CVSTPTGTGLYEQYF. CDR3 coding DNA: TGTGTCAGCACCCCCACCGGGACAGGCCTCTACGAGCAGTACTTC. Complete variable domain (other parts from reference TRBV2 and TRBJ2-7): EPEVTQTPSHQVTQMGQEVILRCVPISNHLYFYWYRQILGQKVEFLVSFYNNEISEKSEIFDDQFSVERPDGSNFTLKIRSTKLEDSAMYFCVSTPTGTGLYEQYFGPGTRLTVT.

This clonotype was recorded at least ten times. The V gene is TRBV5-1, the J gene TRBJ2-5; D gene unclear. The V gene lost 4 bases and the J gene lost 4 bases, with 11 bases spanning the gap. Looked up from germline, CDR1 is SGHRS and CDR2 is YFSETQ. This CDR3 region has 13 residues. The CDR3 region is CASSKGPAETQYF. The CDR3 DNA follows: TGCGCCAGCAGCAAGGGCCCTGCAGAGACCCAGTACTTC.

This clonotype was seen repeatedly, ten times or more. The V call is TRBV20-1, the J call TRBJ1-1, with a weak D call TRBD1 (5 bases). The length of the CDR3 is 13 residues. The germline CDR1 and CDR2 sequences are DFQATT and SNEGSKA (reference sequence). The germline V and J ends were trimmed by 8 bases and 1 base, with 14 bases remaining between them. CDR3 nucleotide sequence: TGCAGTCCATCCAGGGTACGGAACACTGAAGCTTTCTTT. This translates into CSPSRVRNTEAFF.

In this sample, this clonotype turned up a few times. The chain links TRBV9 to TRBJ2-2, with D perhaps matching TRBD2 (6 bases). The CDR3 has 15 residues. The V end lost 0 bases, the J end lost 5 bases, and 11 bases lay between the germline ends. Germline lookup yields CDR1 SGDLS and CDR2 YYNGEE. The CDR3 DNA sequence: TGTGCCAGCAGCGTAGGCCTAGCGTTGACCGGGGAGCTGTTTTTT. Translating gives CASSVGLALTGELFF.

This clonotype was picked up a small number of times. DNA of the CDR3: TGTGCCAGCAGTTGGCGGGGGGGATATGGAGAGCAGTACTTC. This translates into CASSWRGGYGEQYF. The gene calls are TRBV28 and TRBJ2-7, with TRBD2 matching 9 bases. The CDR3 is 14 amino acids. V shed 4 bases and J 7 bases; nucleotides not matched to a gene: 8. Germline CDR1 is MDHEN and CDR2 is SYDVKM.

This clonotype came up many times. CDR3 DNA: TGCGCCAGCAGCTTGGTTGGGGCATTCACCGGGGAGCTGTTTTTT. Translating it yields CASSLVGAFTGELFF. The chain links TRBV5-1 to TRBJ2-2; D is perhaps TRBD1 (5 bases). Germline V lookup: CDR1 SGHRS, CDR2 YFSETQ. V gave up 0 bases and J gave up 4 bases, with 10 bases separating them. The CDR3 contains 15 residues. The entire variable domain, with the rest obtained from reference TRBV5-1 and TRBJ2-2, is as follows: KAGVTQTPRYLIKTRGQQVTLSCSPISGHRSVSWYQQTPGQGLQFLFEYFSETQRNKGNFPGRFSGRQFSNSRSEMNVSTLELGDSALYLCASSLVGAFTGELFFGEGSRLTVL.

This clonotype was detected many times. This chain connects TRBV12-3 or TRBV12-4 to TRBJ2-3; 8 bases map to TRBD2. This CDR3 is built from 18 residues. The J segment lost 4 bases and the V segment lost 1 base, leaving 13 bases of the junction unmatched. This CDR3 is CASSLDHGSGDGADTQYF. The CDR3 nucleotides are TGTGCCAGCAGTTTAGACCATGGTAGCGGGGACGGGGCAGATACGCAGTATTTT.

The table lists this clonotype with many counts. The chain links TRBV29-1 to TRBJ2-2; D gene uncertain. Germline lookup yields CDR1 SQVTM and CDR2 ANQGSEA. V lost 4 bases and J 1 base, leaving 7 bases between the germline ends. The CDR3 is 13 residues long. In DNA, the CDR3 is TGCAGCGTTGGACAAGTGAACACCGGGGAGCTGTTTTTT. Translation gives CSVGQVNTGELFF.

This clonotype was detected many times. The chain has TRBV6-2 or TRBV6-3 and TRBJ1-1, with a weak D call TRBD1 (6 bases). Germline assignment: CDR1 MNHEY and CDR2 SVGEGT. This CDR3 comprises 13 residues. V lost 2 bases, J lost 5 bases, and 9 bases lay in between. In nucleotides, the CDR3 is TGTGCCAGCAGTTACGTCCAGGGGACTGAAGCTTTCTTT. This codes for CASSYVQGTEAFF.

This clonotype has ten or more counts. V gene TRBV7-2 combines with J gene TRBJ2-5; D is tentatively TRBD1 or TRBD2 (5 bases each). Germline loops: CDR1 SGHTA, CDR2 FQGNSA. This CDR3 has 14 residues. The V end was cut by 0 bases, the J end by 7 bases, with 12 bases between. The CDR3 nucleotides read TGTGCCAGCAGCTTAGCGGGGGAAATTGGGACCCAGTACTTC. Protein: CASSLAGEIGTQYF.

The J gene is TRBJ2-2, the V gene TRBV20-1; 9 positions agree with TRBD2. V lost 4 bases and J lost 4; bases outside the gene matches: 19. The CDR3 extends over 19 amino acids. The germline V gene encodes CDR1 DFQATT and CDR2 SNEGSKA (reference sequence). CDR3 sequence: CSATGGGRREGRGTGELFF. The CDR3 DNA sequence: TGCAGTGCTACCGGCGGGGGACGGCGGGAGGGCCGGGGCACCGGGGAGCTGTTTTTT.

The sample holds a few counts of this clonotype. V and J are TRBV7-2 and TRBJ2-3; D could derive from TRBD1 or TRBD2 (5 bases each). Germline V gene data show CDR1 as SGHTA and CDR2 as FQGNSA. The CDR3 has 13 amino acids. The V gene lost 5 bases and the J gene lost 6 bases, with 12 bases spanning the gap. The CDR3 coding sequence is TGTGCCAGCAGCCAGTACCGGGACGATACGCAGTATTTT. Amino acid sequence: CASSQYRDDTQYF.

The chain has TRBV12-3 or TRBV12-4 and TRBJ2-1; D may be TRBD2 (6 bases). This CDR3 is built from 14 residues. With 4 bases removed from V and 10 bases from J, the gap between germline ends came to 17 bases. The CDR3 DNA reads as TGTGCCAGCAGTTGGGCGGGACTCTTGGGGGAGCAGTTCTTC. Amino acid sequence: CASSWAGLLGEQFF.

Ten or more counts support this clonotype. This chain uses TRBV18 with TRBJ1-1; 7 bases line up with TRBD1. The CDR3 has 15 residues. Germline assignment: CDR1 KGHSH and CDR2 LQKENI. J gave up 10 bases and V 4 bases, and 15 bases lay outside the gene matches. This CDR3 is CASSLSSGTVKGAFF. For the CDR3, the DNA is TGTGCCAGCTCACTTTCCTCCGGGACAGTTAAGGGAGCTTTCTTT.

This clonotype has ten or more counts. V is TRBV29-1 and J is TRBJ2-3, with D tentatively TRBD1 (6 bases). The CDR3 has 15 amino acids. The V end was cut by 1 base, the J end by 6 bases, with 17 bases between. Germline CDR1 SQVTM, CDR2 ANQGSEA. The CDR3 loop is CSVEGGLLAGDTQYF. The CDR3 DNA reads TGCAGCGTTGAAGGGGGGCTCCTTGCCGGGGATACGCAGTATTTT.

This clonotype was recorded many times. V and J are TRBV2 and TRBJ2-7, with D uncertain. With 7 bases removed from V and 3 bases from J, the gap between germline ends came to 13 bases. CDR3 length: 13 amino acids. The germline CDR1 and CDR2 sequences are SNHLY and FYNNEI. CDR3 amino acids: CASKWLTSYEQYF. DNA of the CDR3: TGTGCCAGCAAGTGGTTGACCAGCTACGAGCAGTACTTC.

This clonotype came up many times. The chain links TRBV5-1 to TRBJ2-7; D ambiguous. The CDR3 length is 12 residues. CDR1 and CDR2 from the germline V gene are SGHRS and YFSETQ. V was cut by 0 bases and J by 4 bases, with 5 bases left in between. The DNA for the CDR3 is TGCGCCAGCAGCTTGGAAGGATACGAGCAGTACTTC. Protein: CASSLEGYEQYF.

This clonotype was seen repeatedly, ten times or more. CDR3 region: CASSYWGTESYEQYF. In nucleotides, the CDR3 is TGTGCCAGCAGTTATTGGGGTACGGAGTCCTACGAGCAGTACTTC. The V call is TRBV6-9, the J call TRBJ2-7; D is ambiguous. The CDR3 extends over 15 amino acids. CDR1 is MNHGY, CDR2 SVAAGI, per germline. The germline V and J ends were trimmed by 1 base and 1 base, with 11 bases remaining between them.

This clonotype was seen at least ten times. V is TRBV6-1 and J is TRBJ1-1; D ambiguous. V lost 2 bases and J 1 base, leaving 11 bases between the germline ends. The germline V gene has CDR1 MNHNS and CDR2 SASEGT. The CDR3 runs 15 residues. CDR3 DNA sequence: TGTGCCAGCAGTGAAAATGGACGGCAGAACACTGAAGCTTTCTTT. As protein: CASSENGRQNTEAFF.

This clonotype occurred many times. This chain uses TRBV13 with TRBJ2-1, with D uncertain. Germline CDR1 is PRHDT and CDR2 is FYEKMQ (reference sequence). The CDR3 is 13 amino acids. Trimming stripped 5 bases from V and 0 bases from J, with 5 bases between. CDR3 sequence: CASSPYSYNEQFF. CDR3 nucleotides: TGTGCCAGCAGCCCATACTCCTACAATGAGCAGTTCTTC.

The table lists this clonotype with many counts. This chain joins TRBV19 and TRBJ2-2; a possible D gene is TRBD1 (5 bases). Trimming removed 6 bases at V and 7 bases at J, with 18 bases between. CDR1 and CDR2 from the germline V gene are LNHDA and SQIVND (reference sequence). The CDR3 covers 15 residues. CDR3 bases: TGTGCCAGTAGACTAAAAACTGGACAACACGGGGAGCTGTTTTTT. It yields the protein CASRLKTGQHGELFF. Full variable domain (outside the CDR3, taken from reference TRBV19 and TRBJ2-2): DGGITQSPKYLFRKEGQNVTLSCEQNLNHDAMYWYRQDPGQGLRLIYYSQIVNDFQKGDIAEGYSVSREKKESFPLTVTSAQKNPTAFYLCASRLKTGQHGELFFGEGSRLTVL.